Included here is one TCR beta chain sequence, with context. Antigen unknown. The record originates from a study of shared clonotypes between healthy human individuals. Study information: Per-donor plates numbered three CD4 naive, three CD4 memory, two CD8 naive and one CD8 memory. General observations from the study: A reduction in generation probabilities was seen for non-shared clonotypes relative to those shared by all four donors.

CD45RO negativity and positive selection for CCR7 defined naive CD8 cells, a population that excluded terminally differentiated effector memory CD45RA+ cells. Caucasian adults living in Nashville, Tennessee, provided all samples. The germline V gene encodes CDR1 MNHEY and CDR2 SMNVEV (reference sequence). J gave up 4 bases and V 6 bases, and 7 bases lay outside the gene matches. The CDR3 is 14 amino acids. The material for each subset, its genomic DNA, was split evenly across several immunoSEQ plates. Profiling relied on immunoSEQ multiplex PCR, and the TCRdb table lists in-frame clones only, not all of them. The data show about 580,000 clones, 95% to 98% seen once.

This sequence was found in a young man in good health. Source material: naive CD8+ T cells sorted from blood. This chain connects TRBV27 to TRBJ1-2, with TRBD1 identical over 8 bases. CDR3: CASRTLTGAYGYTF. The CDR3 coding sequence is TGTGCCAGCAGAACCCTGACAGGGGCCTATGGCTACACCTTC.